This T cell receptor (beta chain) originates from a study of T cells in Graves' hyperthyroidism and ophthalmopathy. Using RNA transcripts as the source, TCR beta CDR3 regions were amplified. The TCR CDR3 was amplified in a first-round RT-PCR using the HTBI primer set. TCRdb re-analysed the multiplex PCR reads in MiXCR, keeping a single row per CDR3 protein. The data hold roughly 550,000 distinct CDR3 sequences, with about 16% observed a single time. The receptor comes from a young woman with Graves' ophthalmopathy. The sample was blood.

CDR3 region: CASSYSRIVTYNEQFF. CDR3 nucleotides: TGTGCCAGCAGTTACTCTAGAATAGTAACCTACAATGAGCAGTTCTTC. The chain uses TRBV6-2 or TRBV6-3 and TRBJ2-1; D gene uncertain. The V end was cut by 0 bases, the J end by 2 bases, with 11 bases between. Germline V CDR1 and CDR2: MNHEY, SVGEGT. CDR3 length equals 16 residues.